One sample yielded the 18 T cell receptor beta chains listed below, sequenced in a study of T-cell memory formation after mild COVID-19. TCRdb used MiXCR to reprocess the 5' RACE reads, holding one entry per CDR3 protein. The sample holds 160,000 or so distinct CDR3 sequences, 31% seen once. Sequenced input: PBMCs or a T cell subset sorted from them (not recorded which). These receptors were obtained from an adult woman who had mild COVID-19 (a few samples of this study predate the infection). Cell type and time point are not known.

This rearrangement joins TRBV20-1 to TRBJ1-2, with TRBD1 as a possible D gene (5 bases). Germline values: CDR1 DFQATT, CDR2 SNEGSKA (reference sequence). CDR3 length equals 11 residues. CDR3 loop: CGAREGYGYTF. The CDR3 region has the DNA TGCGGGGCCCGCGAAGGGTATGGCTACACCTTC.

This chain connects TRBV20-1 to TRBJ2-7, with 7 bases identical to TRBD1. CDR3 length: 14 residues. V lost 6 bases, J lost 3 bases, and 11 bases stayed unmatched. Germline CDR1 and CDR2: DFQATT and SNEGSKA (reference sequence). This chain's CDR3 is CSAETGWEDYEQYF. As DNA, the CDR3 is TGCAGTGCAGAGACAGGGTGGGAAGACTACGAGCAGTACTTC.

This clonotype turned up a few times. As DNA, the CDR3 is TGTGCCAGCAGCCAAGAGGGGGTAGAGACCCAGTACTTC. This translates into CASSQEGVETQYF. The V gene is TRBV14, the J gene TRBJ2-5; D is perhaps TRBD1 or TRBD2 (5 bases each). V shed 0 bases and J shed 4 bases, with 6 bases lying between them. In germline, CDR1 is SGHDN, CDR2 FVKESK. The CDR3 covers 13 residues.

This clonotype was seen a handful of times. V and J are TRBV6-1 and TRBJ2-3, with D maybe TRBD2 (5 bases). V lost 4 bases to trimming and J lost 11 bases, with 19 bases between them. CDR1 is MNHNS and CDR2 is SASEGT in the germline V gene. The CDR3 is 14 amino acids. The CDR3, as DNA: TGTGCCAGCAGTGTGTGGGCCTCAAACGGGGAGCAGTATTTT. Its protein is CASSVWASNGEQYF.

In nucleotides, the CDR3 is TGCAGTGCTAGGAGATATATTATAGCGGGGGGGCCAGATACGCAGTATTTT. This translates into CSARRYIIAGGPDTQYF. The chain couples TRBV20-1 to TRBJ2-3; TRBD2 matches at 11 bases. Germline V gene lookup returns CDR1 DFQATT and CDR2 SNEGSKA (reference sequence). The CDR3 has 17 amino acids. J lost 4 bases, V lost 3 bases, and 12 bases had no gene match.

This clonotype was detected many times. The J gene is TRBJ2-1, the V gene TRBV5-6; 9 bases match TRBD1. CDR1 and CDR2 (germline): SGHDT, YYEEEE. The CDR3 has 16 amino acids. V gave up 3 bases and J gave up 1 base; unmatched junction bases: 5. CDR3 bases: TGTGCCAGCAGCTCGATACAGGGGGCATCCTACAATGAGCAGTTCTTC. The encoded protein is CASSSIQGASYNEQFF.

This clonotype has only a few counts. This chain links TRBV18 with TRBJ2-4; possible D gene TRBD2, 6 bases. Germline lookup yields CDR1 KGHSH and CDR2 LQKENI. This CDR3 is built from 14 residues. Trimming shortened V by 5 bases and J by 15 bases, and 23 bases separated the two germline ends. CDR3 protein: CASSDLRDQGSLYF. The CDR3 coding sequence is TGTGCCAGCTCAGATTTGCGGGACCAGGGATCGCTGTACTTC. Combining the CDR3 with reference TRBV18 and TRBJ2-4 gives the whole variable domain NAGVMQNPRHLVRRRGQEARLRCSPMKGHSHVYWYRQLPEEGLKFMVYLQKENIIDESGMPKERFSAEFPKEGPSILRIQQVVRGDSAAYFCASSDLRDQGSLYFGAGTRLSVL.

The chain employs TRBV9 and TRBJ2-5; D is unclear. Between the trimmed V and J ends, which lost 4 bases and 1 base, there was a span of 11 bases. The CDR3 has 14 amino acids. The V gene's germline CDR1 is SGDLS and CDR2 YYNGEE. CDR3 nucleotide sequence: TGTGCCAGCAGCCCCCATGTTGCCCAAGAGACCCAGTACTTC. Translation gives CASSPHVAQETQYF.

The chain employs TRBV4-2 and TRBJ2-1; D uncertain. V shed 0 bases and J shed 2 bases, with 5 bases lying between them. This CDR3 region has 14 residues. Germline-derived CDR1 and CDR2 are LGHNA and YNFKEQ. CDR3 protein: CASSQDVTYNEQFF. The DNA of the CDR3 is TGTGCCAGCAGCCAAGACGTCACCTACAATGAGCAGTTCTTC.

The V gene is TRBV6-4, the J gene TRBJ2-1; 13 bases are a match to TRBD2. Germline CDR1 and CDR2: MRHNA and SNTAGT. This CDR3 has 14 residues. J was trimmed by 8 bases and V by 3 bases; bases with no gene match: 1. The CDR3 is CASSELAGGHEQFF. The CDR3 nucleotides read TGTGCCAGCAGTGAACTAGCGGGGGGGCATGAGCAGTTCTTC.

This clonotype was observed a handful of times. The genes are TRBV5-1 and TRBJ2-7; tentatively, D is TRBD1 (6 bases). The germline V gene encodes CDR1 SGHRS and CDR2 YFSETQ. Trimming took off 4 bases at V and 3 bases at J, with 14 bases between the two ends. The CDR3 spans 14 residues. CDR3 amino acids: CASSPGAGDYEQYF. CDR3 in DNA: TGCGCCAGCAGCCCTGGGGCAGGGGACTACGAGCAGTACTTC. The full variable domain, its missing parts supplied by reference TRBV5-1 and TRBJ2-7, is KAGVTQTPRYLIKTRGQQVTLSCSPISGHRSVSWYQQTPGQGLQFLFEYFSETQRNKGNFPGRFSGRQFSNSRSEMNVSTLELGDSALYLCASSPGAGDYEQYFGPGTRLTVT.

This clonotype showed up just a few times. This rearrangement joins TRBV7-2 to TRBJ1-1; 7 nucleotides match TRBD1. After removal of 5 bases from V and 5 bases from J, the junction contained 8 bases not matched to a gene. Germline V gene data show CDR1 as SGHTA and CDR2 as FQGNSA. The CDR3 totals 14 residues. For the CDR3, the DNA is TGTGCCAGCAGCGTCAACAGGGGTTCTACTGAAGCTTTCTTT. It is translated as CASSVNRGSTEAFF.

The sample holds many counts of this clonotype. A much larger clone sits a single nucleotide away, making a read error possible. This chain joins TRBV12-3 or TRBV12-4 and TRBJ2-7, with TRBD1 matching over 9 bases. The length of the CDR3 is 13 residues. Unmatched junction bases numbered 4, after V lost 8 bases and J lost 2 bases. CDR3 protein: CASHWTGAYEQYF. The CDR3 DNA follows: TGTGCCAGCCATTGGACAGGGGCCTACGAGCAGTACTTC.

This clonotype was observed a few times. This chain links TRBV6-5 with TRBJ2-7, with TRBD2 identical over 8 bases. The CDR3 is 14 amino acids. The J segment lost 5 bases and the V segment lost 6 bases, leaving 9 bases of the junction unmatched. The germline CDR1 and CDR2 sequences are MNHEY and SVGAGI. CDR3 DNA: TGTGCCAGCAGCCCAGCGGGAGATGTCAACGAGCAGTACTTC. This sequence encodes CASSPAGDVNEQYF.

This clonotype turned up a few times. The rearrangement joins TRBV5-5 to TRBJ2-1; 7 nucleotides line up with TRBD1. The length of the CDR3 is 17 residues. With 0 bases clipped from V and 5 bases from J, the junction kept 11 bases outside the gene matches. Germline V gene sequence: CDR1 SGHKS, CDR2 YYEKEE (reference sequence). The CDR3 nucleotides read TGTGCCAGCAGCTTGGGACAGGGTGGCCATCAGGACAATGAGCAGTTCTTC. It translates to CASSLGQGGHQDNEQFF.

V is TRBV7-3 and J is TRBJ2-5, with TRBD2 matching over 8 bases. CDR3 size: 16 residues. Germline values: CDR1 SGHTA, CDR2 FQGTGA. The V and J ends lost 2 bases and 2 bases, in that order; junction bases with no gene match: 7. CDR3 bases: TGTGCCAGCAGCTTAGGTCCAGCGGGGGTTCAAGAGACCCAGTACTTC. This codes for CASSLGPAGVQETQYF.

V and J are TRBV5-1 and TRBJ1-2; D uncertain. The length of the CDR3 is 14 residues. Germline lookup yields CDR1 SGHRS and CDR2 YFSETQ. The germline V and J ends were trimmed by 6 bases and 4 bases, with 16 bases remaining between them. In DNA, the CDR3 is TGCGCCAGCACGTGGGATTCAGGACCCTATGGCTACACCTTC. Translation gives CASTWDSGPYGYTF.

The chain is built from TRBV12-3 or TRBV12-4 and TRBJ2-4, with D perhaps given as TRBD1 or TRBD2 (5 bases each). The CDR3 contains 16 residues. Trimming took off 3 bases at V and 0 bases at J, with 12 bases between the two ends. DNA of the CDR3: TGTGCCAGCAGTTTTCTAGCCGACAGAGCCAAAAACATTCAGTACTTC. Residues: CASSFLADRAKNIQYF.